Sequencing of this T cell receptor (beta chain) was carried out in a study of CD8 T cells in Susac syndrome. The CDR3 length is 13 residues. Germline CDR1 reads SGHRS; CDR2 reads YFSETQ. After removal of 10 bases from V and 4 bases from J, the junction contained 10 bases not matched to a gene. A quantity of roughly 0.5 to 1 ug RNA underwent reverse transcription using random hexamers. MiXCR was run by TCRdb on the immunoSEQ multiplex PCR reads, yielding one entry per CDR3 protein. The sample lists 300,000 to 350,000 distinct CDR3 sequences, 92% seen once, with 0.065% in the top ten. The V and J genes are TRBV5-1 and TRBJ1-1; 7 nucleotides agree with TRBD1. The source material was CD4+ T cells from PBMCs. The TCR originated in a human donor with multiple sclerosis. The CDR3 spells CAGRQGLGTEAFF. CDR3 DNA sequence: TGCGCCGGACGACAGGGTCTAGGCACTGAAGCTTTCTTT. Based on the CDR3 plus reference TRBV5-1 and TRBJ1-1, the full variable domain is KAGVTQTPRYLIKTRGQQVTLSCSPISGHRSVSWYQQTPGQGLQFLFEYFSETQRNKGNFPGRFSGRQFSNSRSEMNVSTLELGDSALYLCAGRQGLGTEAFFGQGTRLTVV.